This T cell receptor (beta chain) was sequenced in a study of blood T cell repertoires in COVID-19. About the research overall: The samples span acute and convalescent COVID-19 from the United States, Italy and Spain.

Clinical histories supplied by participants themselves formed the basis of cohort assignment. In the authors' methods: Amplifying reference gene primers gave estimates of nucleated cell counts. Profiling relied on immunoSEQ multiplex PCR, and the TCRdb table lists in-frame clones only, not all of them. Clone size and V and J calls were adopted from that table, with D and trimming inferred from the DNA. The sample shows 150,000 to 200,000 clones, about 88% of them seen only once. CDR1 and CDR2 (germline): SGHDT, YYEEEE. V lost 5 bases, J lost 3 bases, and 11 bases lay in between. The CDR3 sequence is 13 residues long.

Sequencing was done on a sample of PBMCs or T cells enriched from blood (not recorded which). This sequence joins TRBV5-6 and TRBJ2-5; TRBD1 is a possible D gene (5 bases). The source is a woman younger than 30 who had recovered from COVID-19. CDR3 amino acids: CASRDAREETQYF. The CDR3 DNA follows: TGTGCCAGCAGGGATGCCAGGGAAGAGACCCAGTACTTC.